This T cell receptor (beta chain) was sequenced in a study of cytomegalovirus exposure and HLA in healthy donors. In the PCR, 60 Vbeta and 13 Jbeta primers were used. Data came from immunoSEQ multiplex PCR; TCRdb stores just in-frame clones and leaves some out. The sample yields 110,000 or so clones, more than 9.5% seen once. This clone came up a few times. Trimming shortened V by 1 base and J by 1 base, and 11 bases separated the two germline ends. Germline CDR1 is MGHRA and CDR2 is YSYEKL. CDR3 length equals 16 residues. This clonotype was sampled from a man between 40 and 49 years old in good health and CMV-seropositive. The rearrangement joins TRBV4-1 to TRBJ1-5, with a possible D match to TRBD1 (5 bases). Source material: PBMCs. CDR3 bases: TGCGCCAGCAGCCAAGCTTTCCGGGGGAGCAATCAGCCCCAGCATTTT. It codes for CASSQAFRGSNQPQHF.